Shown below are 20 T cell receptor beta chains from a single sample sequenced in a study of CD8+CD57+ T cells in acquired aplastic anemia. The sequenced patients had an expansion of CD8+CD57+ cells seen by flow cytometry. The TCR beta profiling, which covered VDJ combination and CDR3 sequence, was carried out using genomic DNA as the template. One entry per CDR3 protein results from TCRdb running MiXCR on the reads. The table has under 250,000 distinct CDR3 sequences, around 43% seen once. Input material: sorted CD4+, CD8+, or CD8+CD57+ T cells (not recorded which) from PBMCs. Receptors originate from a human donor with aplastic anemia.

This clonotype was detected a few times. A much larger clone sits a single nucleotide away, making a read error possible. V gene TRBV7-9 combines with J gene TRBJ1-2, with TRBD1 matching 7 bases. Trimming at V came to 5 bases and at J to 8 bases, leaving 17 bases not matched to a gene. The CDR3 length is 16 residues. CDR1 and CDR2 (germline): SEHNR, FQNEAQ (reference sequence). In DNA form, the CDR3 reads TGTGCCAGCAGCACCCACGCGAGGACAGGCTCCAGAGGCTACACCTTC. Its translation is CASSTHARTGSRGYTF.

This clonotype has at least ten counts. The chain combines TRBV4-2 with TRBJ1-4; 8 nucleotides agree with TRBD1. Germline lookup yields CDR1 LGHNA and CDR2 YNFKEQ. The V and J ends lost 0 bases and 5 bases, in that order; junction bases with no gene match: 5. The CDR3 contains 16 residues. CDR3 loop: CASSQEIDRGNEKLFF. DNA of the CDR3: TGTGCCAGCAGCCAAGAGATAGACAGGGGAAATGAAAAACTGTTTTTT.

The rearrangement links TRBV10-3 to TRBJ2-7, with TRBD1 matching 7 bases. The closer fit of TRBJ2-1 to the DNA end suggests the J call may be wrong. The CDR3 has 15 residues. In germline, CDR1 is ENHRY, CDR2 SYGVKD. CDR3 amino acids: CAISDRQGISYEQFF. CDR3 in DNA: TGTGCCATCAGTGATAGACAGGGCATCTCCTACGAGCAGTTCTTC.

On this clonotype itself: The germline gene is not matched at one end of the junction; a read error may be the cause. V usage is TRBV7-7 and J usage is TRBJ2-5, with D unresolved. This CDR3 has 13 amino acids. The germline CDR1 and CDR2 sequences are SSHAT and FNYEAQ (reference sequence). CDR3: CASSVMLGETQYF. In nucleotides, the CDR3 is TGTGCTAGCAGCGTAATGTTAGGGGAGACCCAGTACTTC.

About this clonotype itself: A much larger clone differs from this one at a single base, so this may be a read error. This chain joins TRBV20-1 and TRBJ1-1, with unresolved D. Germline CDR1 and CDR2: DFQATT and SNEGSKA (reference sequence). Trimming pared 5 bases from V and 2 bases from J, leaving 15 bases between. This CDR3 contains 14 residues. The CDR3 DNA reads TGCAGTGCTGGGTGGTCTATGGAAAACACTGAAGCTTTCTTT. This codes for CSAGWSMENTEAFF.

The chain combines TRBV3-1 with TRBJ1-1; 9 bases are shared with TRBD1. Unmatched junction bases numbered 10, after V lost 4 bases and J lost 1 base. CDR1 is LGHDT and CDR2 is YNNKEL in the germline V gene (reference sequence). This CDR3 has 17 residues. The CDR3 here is CASSLPSTGQGNTEAFF. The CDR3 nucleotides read TGTGCCAGCAGCCTACCTTCTACGGGACAGGGGAACACTGAAGCTTTCTTT.

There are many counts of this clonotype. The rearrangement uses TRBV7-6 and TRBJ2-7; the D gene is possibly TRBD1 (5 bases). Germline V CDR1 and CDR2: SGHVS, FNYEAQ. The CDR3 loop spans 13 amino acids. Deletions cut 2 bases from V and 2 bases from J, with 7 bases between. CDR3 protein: CASSLLGAYEQYF. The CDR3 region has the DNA TGTGCCAGCAGCTTACTAGGGGCCTACGAGCAGTACTTC.

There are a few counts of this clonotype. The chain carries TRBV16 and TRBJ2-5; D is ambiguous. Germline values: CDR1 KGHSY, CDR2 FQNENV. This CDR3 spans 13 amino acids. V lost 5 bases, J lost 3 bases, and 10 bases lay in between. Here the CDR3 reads CASSEKVEETQYF. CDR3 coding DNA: TGTGCCAGCAGCGAGAAGGTGGAAGAGACCCAGTACTTC.

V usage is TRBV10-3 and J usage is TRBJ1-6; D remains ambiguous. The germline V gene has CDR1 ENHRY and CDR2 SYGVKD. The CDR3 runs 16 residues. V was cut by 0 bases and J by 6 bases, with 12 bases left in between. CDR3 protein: CAISESPTRANSPLHF. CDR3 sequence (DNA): TGTGCCATCAGTGAGTCCCCGACGCGCGCTAATTCACCCCTCCACTTT.

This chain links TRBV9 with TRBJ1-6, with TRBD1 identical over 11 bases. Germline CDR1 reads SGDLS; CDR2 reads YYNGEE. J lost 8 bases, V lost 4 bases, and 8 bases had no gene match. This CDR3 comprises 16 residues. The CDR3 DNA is TGTGCCAGCAGCCCAGCCGGGACAGGGGGATATTCACCCCTCCACTTT. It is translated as CASSPAGTGGYSPLHF.

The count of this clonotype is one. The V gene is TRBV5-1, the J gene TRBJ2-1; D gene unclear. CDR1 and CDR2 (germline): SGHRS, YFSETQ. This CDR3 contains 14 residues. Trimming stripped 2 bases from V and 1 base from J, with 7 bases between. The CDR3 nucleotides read TGCGCCAGCAGCTTAACGCAGTCCTACAATGAGCAGTTCTTC. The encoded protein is CASSLTQSYNEQFF.

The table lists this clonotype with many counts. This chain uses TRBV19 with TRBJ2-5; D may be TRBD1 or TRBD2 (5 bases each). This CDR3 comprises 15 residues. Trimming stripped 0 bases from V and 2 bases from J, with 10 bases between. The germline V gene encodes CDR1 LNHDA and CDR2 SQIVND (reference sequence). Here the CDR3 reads CASSIDSGPQETQYF. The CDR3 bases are TGTGCCAGTAGTATAGATTCGGGGCCACAAGAGACCCAGTACTTC.

For the CDR3, the DNA is TGCAGTGCTAGCGGGGGAGCCACCGGCACAGATACGCAGTATTTT. Protein: CSASGGATGTDTQYF. The chain employs TRBV20-1 and TRBJ2-3; D might be TRBD2 (6 bases). Germline lookup yields CDR1 DFQATT and CDR2 SNEGSKA (reference sequence). This CDR3 has 15 amino acids. V lost 3 bases and J 1 base, leaving 14 bases between the germline ends.

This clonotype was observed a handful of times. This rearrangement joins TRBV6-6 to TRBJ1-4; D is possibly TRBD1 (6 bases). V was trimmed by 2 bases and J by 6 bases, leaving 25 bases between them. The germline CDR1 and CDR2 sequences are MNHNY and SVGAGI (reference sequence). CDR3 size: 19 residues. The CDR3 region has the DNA TGTGCCAGCAGTTACGCATCGACGTCTACAGGGTTGTTGGATGAAAAACTGTTTTTT. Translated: CASSYASTSTGLLDEKLFF.

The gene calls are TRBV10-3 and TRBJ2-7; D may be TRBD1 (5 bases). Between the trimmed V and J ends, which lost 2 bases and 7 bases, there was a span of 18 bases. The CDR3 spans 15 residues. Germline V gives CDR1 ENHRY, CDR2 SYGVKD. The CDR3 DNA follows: TGTGCCATCAGTGAGGGGGCGGACCTCGGTAAAGAGCAGTACTTC. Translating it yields CAISEGADLGKEQYF.

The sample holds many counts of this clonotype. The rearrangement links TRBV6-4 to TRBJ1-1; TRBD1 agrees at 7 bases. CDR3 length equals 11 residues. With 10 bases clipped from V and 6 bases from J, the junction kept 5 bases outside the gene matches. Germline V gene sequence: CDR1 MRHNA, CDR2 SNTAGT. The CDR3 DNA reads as TGTGCCACAAAGCAGGGGGCTGAAGCTTTCTTT. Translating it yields CATKQGAEAFF.

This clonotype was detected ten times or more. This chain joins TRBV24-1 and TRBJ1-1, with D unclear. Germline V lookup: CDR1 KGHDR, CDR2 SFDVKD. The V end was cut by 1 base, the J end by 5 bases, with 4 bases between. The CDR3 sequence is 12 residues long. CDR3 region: CATSDFGTEAFF. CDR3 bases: TGTGCCACCAGTGATTTTGGAACTGAAGCTTTCTTT.

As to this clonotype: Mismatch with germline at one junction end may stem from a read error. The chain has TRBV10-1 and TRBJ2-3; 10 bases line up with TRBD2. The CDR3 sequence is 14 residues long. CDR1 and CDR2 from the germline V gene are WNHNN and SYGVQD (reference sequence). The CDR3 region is CAGRVGTSADTQYF. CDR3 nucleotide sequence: TGCGCCGGCAGGGTGGGGACTAGCGCAGATACGCAGTATTTT.

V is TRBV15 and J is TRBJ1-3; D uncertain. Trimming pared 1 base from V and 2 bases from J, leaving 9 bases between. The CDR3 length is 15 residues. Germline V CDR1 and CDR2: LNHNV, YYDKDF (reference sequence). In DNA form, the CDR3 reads TGTGCCACCAGCAGAGGAGGAGAGGCTGGAAACACCATATATTTT. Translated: CATSRGGEAGNTIYF.

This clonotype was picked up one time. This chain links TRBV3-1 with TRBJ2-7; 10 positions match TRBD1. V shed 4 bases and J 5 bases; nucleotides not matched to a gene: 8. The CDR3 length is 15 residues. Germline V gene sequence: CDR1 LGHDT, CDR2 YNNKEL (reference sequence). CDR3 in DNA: TGTGCCAGCAGCCCCCGACAGGGGGCTCGAGACGAGCAGTACTTC. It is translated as CASSPRQGARDEQYF.